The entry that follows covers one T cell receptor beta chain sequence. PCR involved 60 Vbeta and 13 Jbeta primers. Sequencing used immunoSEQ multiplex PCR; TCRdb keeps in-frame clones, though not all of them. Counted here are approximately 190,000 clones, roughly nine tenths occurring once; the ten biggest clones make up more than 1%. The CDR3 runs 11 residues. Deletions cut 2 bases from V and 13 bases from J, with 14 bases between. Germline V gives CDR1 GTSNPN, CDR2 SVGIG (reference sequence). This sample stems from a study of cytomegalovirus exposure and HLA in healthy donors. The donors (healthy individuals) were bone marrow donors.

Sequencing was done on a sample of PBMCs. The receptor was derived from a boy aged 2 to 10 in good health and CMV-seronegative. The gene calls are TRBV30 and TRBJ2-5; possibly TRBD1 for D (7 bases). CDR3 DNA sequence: TGTGCCTGGAGTCCACGACAGGGACTGTACTTC. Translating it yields CAWSPRQGLYF.